One T cell receptor beta chain is described in this entry. The antigen is not known. TCRdb's copy holds only in-frame clones and misses some; the assay was immunoSEQ multiplex PCR. The repertoire consists of 110,000 or so clones, with 86% occurring once and the leading ten covering under 5%. The data were obtained in a study of cytomegalovirus exposure and HLA in healthy donors. On the study more broadly: It was reported in a later analysis that the same platform had been used for the roughly 130 validation repertoires as for the approximately 730 first-cohort repertoires. Study observations and caveats: Three CMV-associated chains proved CMV antigen-specific in vitro. First-cohort TCR clusters were later found to tend to co-occur in the roughly 130 validation repertoires.

Trimming left V 7 bases short and J 0 bases short, with 21 bases between. The CDR3 is 18 amino acids. Germline V lookup: CDR1 LGHNT, CDR2 FRNRAP. The clonotype originates from a man between 18 and 29 years old in good health and CMV-seronegative. The sample consisted of PBMCs. The chain uses TRBV12-5 and TRBJ1-4; tentatively, D is TRBD1 (5 bases). CDR3 amino acids: CASDVTGTGSPTNEKLFF. The CDR3 DNA reads as TGTGCTAGTGACGTAACCGGGACTGGATCCCCAACTAATGAAAAACTGTTTTTT.